The T cell receptor beta chain under discussion was sequenced for a study of blood T cells in healthy people across ages. Overall study results and limits: Lack of knowledge of donor CMV status possibly confounded expanded clonotype changes.

About this clonotype: Antigen specificity is unknown.

Trimming shortened V by 2 bases and J by 3 bases, and 9 bases separated the two germline ends. The CDR3 consists of 14 residues. The germline gives CDR1 SGHKS, CDR2 YYEKEE (reference sequence). A J-beta primer mix and a sample-barcoded 5' primer were used in a second PCR of roughly 7 to 12 cycles. TCRdb ran MiXCR on the 5' RACE reads and lists one entry per CDR3 protein. Of about 1,500,000 distinct CDR3 sequences listed, approximately 28% are singletons. Sequences were obtained from blood. The chain employs TRBV5-5 and TRBJ1-5; possible D gene TRBD1, 5 bases. The receptor comes from a woman in her 30s in good health. CDR3 sequence: CASSFRVDNQPQHF. CDR3 nucleotides: TGTGCCAGCAGCTTCAGGGTAGACAATCAGCCCCAGCATTTT. Filled out from reference TRBV5-5 and TRBJ1-5, the complete variable domain reads DAGVTQSPTHLIKTRGQQVTLRCSPISGHKSVSWYQQVLGQGPQFIFQYYEKEERGRGNFPDRFSARQFPNYSSELNVNALLLGDSALYLCASSFRVDNQPQHFGDGTRLSIL.